The rows below give T cell receptor beta chains drawn from one sample of a study of blood T cell repertoires in COVID-19. The assay was immunoSEQ multiplex PCR, and TCRdb's table has in-frame clones only and misses some. This table has approximately 260,000 clones, about 88% appearing once. Sequencing was performed on peripheral blood. Receptors were obtained from a woman between 35 and 50 years old who had recovered from COVID-19. Each CDR3 is given with its conserved first and last residue. Fields, in order: clone size, D gene, J gene, V gene, CDR3 length, CDR3 DNA, CDR3 protein. D genes are given only for firm matches. Size is omitted from some rows. Given values are once, few, many or a class for expanded clones.

NA	NA	TRBJ2-1	TRBV5-4	15	TGTGCCAGCAGCTTGGCGGGAAACCCCTACAATGAGCAGTTCTTC	CASSLAGNPYNEQFF
NA	NA	TRBJ2-5	TRBV29-1	13	TGCAGCGTTGAGGAGGTGGCCAAGGAGACCCAGTACTTC	CSVEEVAKETQYF
NA	TRBD1	TRBJ1-4	TRBV2	13	TGTGCCAGCTCTGGGACAGGGGGTGAAAAACTGTTTTTT	CASSGTGGEKLFF
NA	NA	TRBJ1-2	TRBV29-1	10	TGCAGCGTTGAGCGTGATGGCTACACCTTC	CSVERDGYTF
NA	NA	TRBJ2-1	TRBV7-2	14	TGTGCCAGCAGCTTAGCGCTAGCCGGGGGTGAGCAGTTCTTC	CASSLALAGGEQFF
NA	NA	TRBJ2-7	TRBV19	13	TGTGCCAGTAGTATAGACTTCGTACGGGAGCAGTACTTC	CASSIDFVREQYF
NA	NA	TRBJ2-5	TRBV7-2	14	TGTGCCAGCAGCTTATCAGGGGTGGGGGAGACCCAGTACTTC	CASSLSGVGETQYF
once	TRBD1	TRBJ1-5	TRBV5-6	16	TGTGCCAGCAGCTTGGACAGGGGGCGATTTGGACAGCCCCAGCATTTT	CASSLDRGRFGQPQHF
NA	NA	TRBJ1-2	TRBV4-1	14	TGCGCCAGAACAACGACAGCCCCGGCGTATGGCTACACCTTC	CARTTTAPAYGYTF
NA	TRBD1	TRBJ1-4	TRBV12-3/TRBV12-4	13	TGTGCCAGCAGTAGGACAGGGGTTGAAAAACTGTTTTTT	CASSRTGVEKLFF
NA	NA	TRBJ2-2	TRBV7-3	15	TGTGCCAGCAGCTTACCGTCAGGGGAAGGCGGGGAGCTGTTTTTT	CASSLPSGEGGELFF
few	TRBD1	TRBJ1-4	TRBV7-9	16	TGTGCCAGCAGCCTAGACAGGGATGGAACTAATGAAAAACTGTTTTTT	CASSLDRDGTNEKLFF
NA	TRBD2	TRBJ2-3	TRBV7-9	14	TGTGCTACCCAGCGGGAGGGCCTGACAGATACGCAGTATTTT	CATQREGLTDTQYF
NA	TRBD2	TRBJ2-1	TRBV7-9	18	TGTGCCAGCAGCTCTACCGGGACTAGCGGGGGGAAACTCAATGAGCAGTTCTTC	CASSSTGTSGGKLNEQFF
NA	NA	TRBJ2-7	TRBV6-2/TRBV6-3	12	TGTGCCAGCAGTCACGGAGACTACGAGCAGTACTTC	CASSHGDYEQYF
NA	TRBD1	TRBJ2-5	TRBV5-6	13	TGTGCCAGCAGCAGGACAGGGCCAGAGACCCAGTACTTC	CASSRTGPETQYF
NA	NA	TRBJ1-5	TRBV28	12	TGTGCCAGCAGTAGCCCGGGTCAGCCCCAGCATTTT	CASSSPGQPQHF
NA	NA	TRBJ2-7	TRBV19	14	TGTGCCAGTAGTGCGGCAGTTGGTGTCTACGAGCAGTACTTC	CASSAAVGVYEQYF
NA	NA	TRBJ2-5	TRBV15	15	TGTGCCACCAGCAGAGATTATGGCAGTCAAGAGACCCAGTACTTC	CATSRDYGSQETQYF
NA	NA	TRBJ1-1	TRBV29-1	12	TGCAGCGTGTCTTCGGGGAACACTGAAGCTTTCTTT	CSVSSGNTEAFF
NA	NA	TRBJ2-3	TRBV6-5	14	TGTGCCAGCATTCAGGGCGGACCTGCAGATACGCAGTATTTT	CASIQGGPADTQYF
NA	NA	TRBJ2-3	TRBV6-2/TRBV6-3	17	TGTGCCAGCAGTTACACGTGGAGTGGATCGAACACAGATACGCAGTATTTT	CASSYTWSGSNTDTQYF
NA	TRBD1	TRBJ2-5	TRBV24-1	15	TGTGCCACCAGTTTGGGACAGGGGACCCAAGAGACCCAGTACTTC	CATSLGQGTQETQYF
NA	NA	TRBJ1-4	TRBV5-6	15	TGTGCCAGCAGCTTGCTGCGGGTGGAGGGCGAAAAACTGTTTTTT	CASSLLRVEGEKLFF
NA	NA	TRBJ1-4	TRBV30	15	TGTGCCTGGAGTGTGTTGAGGGCGACTAATGAAAAACTGTTTTTT	CAWSVLRATNEKLFF
once	TRBD2	TRBJ2-7	TRBV9	13	TGTGCCAGCAGCGTTGCGGGAGGTCGGGAGCAGTACTTC	CASSVAGGREQYF
NA	NA	TRBJ1-6	TRBV28	16	TGTGCCAGCAGTTTAGGGGCAGGCGGCTATAATTCACCCCTCCACTTT	CASSLGAGGYNSPLHF
NA	NA	TRBJ1-6	TRBV2	15	TGTGCCAGCAGTGCCCGGGACCGCGGGGATTCACCCCTCCACTTT	CASSARDRGDSPLHF
NA	NA	TRBJ2-3	TRBV7-2	15	TGTGCCAGCGGAATCCTAGCACAGCTATCAGATACGCAGTATTTT	CASGILAQLSDTQYF
NA	NA	TRBJ1-5	TRBV28	15	TGTGCCAGCAGACTCACAGGAGGGAGCAATCAGCCCCAGCATTTT	CASRLTGGSNQPQHF
NA	NA	TRBJ1-2	TRBV19	14	TGTGCCAGTAGTGCCTCCACAGGTAGTGGTGGCTACACCTTC	CASSASTGSGGYTF
NA	TRBD1	TRBJ1-5	TRBV7-2	16	TGTGCCAGCAGTCTCCAGGGGGCCCTTAGCAATCAGCCCCAGCATTTT	CASSLQGALSNQPQHF
NA	NA	TRBJ1-6	TRBV7-2	16	TGTGCCAGCAGCCCCCGCAAGAGCTCCTATAATTCACCCCTCCACTTT	CASSPRKSSYNSPLHF
once	NA	TRBJ2-3	TRBV24-1	11	TGTGCCACCAGTTTAAGGGGTACGCAGTATTTT	CATSLRGTQYF
NA	TRBD1	TRBJ1-6	TRBV5-5	14	TGTGCCAGCAGCACCGGGACAGGGCATTCACCCCTCCACTTT	CASSTGTGHSPLHF
NA	NA	TRBJ2-1	TRBV2	14	TGTGCCAGCGCCGCCCGGGGGGCGTACAATGAGCAGTTCTTC	CASAARGAYNEQFF
NA	NA	TRBJ2-1	TRBV2	17	TGTGCCAGCAGTGAAGCTATGGACGGGGGCTCCTACAATGAGCAGTTCTTC	CASSEAMDGGSYNEQFF
NA	NA	TRBJ1-5	TRBV2	15	TGTGCCAGCAGTGGCAGTTTCGTCAGCAATCAGCCCCAGCATTTT	CASSGSFVSNQPQHF
NA	TRBD1	TRBJ1-1	TRBV7-9	14	TGTGCCAGCAGCTTATATCAGGGGGAAGCTGAAGCTTTCTTT	CASSLYQGEAEAFF
NA	NA	TRBJ1-4	TRBV28	14	TGTGCCAGCAGTTTAATATCAGGGAACGAAAAACTGTTTTTT	CASSLISGNEKLFF